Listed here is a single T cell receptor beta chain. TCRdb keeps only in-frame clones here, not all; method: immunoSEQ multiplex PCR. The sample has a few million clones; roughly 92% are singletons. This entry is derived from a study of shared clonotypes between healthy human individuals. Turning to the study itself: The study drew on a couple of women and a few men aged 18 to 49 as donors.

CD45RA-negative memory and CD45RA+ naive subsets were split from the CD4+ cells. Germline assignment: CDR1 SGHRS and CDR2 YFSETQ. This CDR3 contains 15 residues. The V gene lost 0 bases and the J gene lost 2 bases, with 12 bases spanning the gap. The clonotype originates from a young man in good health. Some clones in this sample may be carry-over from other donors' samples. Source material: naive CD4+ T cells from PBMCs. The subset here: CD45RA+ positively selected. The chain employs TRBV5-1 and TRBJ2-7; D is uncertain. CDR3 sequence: CASSLAGGFPYEQYF. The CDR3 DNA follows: TGCGCCAGCAGCTTGGCCGGCGGTTTCCCCTACGAGCAGTACTTC.